The next 10 T cell receptor beta chains were all read from a single sample in a study of blood T cell repertoires in COVID-19. Assay: immunoSEQ multiplex PCR; the TCRdb copy retains only in-frame clones and omits some. The sample has fewer than 350,000 clones, 85% seen once. Sequencing was performed on peripheral blood. The receptors stem from a human donor in a cohort sampled during active COVID-19.

This clone was seen once. This chain joins TRBV27 and TRBJ2-7, with 9 bases matching TRBD1. CDR3 size: 13 residues. The germline V gene encodes CDR1 MNHEY and CDR2 SMNVEV (reference sequence). Losses at the gene ends were 2 bases for V and 5 bases for J; bases not matched to a gene: 1. The CDR3 loop is CASSLRQGDEQYF. The CDR3 DNA reads TGTGCCAGCAGTTTACGACAGGGGGACGAGCAGTACTTC.

The gene calls are TRBV6-4 and TRBJ1-2; possible D gene TRBD1, 6 bases. The CDR3 covers 13 residues. Germline V gives CDR1 MRHNA, CDR2 SNTAGT. Trimming took 1 base from V and 8 from J, leaving 11 bases between them. DNA of the CDR3: TGTGCCAGCAGTGACTTATCAGGGGTGGGCTACACCTTC. Translating gives CASSDLSGVGYTF.

The rearrangement joins TRBV28 to TRBJ1-3; D ambiguous. CDR1 and CDR2 (germline): MDHEN, SYDVKM. Trimming cost V 3 bases and J 0 bases, with 9 bases left between them. CDR3 length: 15 residues. The CDR3 DNA follows: TGTGCCAGCAGTTTGGGCAGGTTCTCTGGAAACACCATATATTTT. This encodes CASSLGRFSGNTIYF. Combining the CDR3 with reference TRBV28 and TRBJ1-3 gives the whole variable domain DVKVTQSSRYLVKRTGEKVFLECVQDMDHENMFWYRQDPGLGLRLIYFSYDVKMKEKGDIPEGYSVSREKKERFSLILESASTNQTSMYLCASSLGRFSGNTIYFGEGSWLTVV.

The rearrangement uses TRBV5-1 and TRBJ1-3; a weak D match, TRBD1 (6 bases). The ends were cut back, 7 bases at V and 0 bases at J, with 14 bases in the middle. Per germline, CDR1 SGHRS and CDR2 YFSETQ. This CDR3 is built from 15 residues. The CDR3 DNA follows: TGCGCCAGCCGGTGGACAGACAGCTCTGGAAACACCATATATTTT. This sequence encodes CASRWTDSSGNTIYF.

The sample holds a few counts of this clone. The gene calls are TRBV4-2 and TRBJ1-2; D possibly corresponds to TRBD1 (5 bases). The CDR3 is 18 residues long. Looked up from germline, CDR1 is LGHNA and CDR2 is YNFKEQ. V lost 5 bases, J lost 0 bases, and 22 bases lay in between. The DNA for the CDR3 is TGTGCCAGCAGCTACAAGGGGTCTCCCCAAGCAGCTAACTATGGCTACACCTTC. Its translation: CASSYKGSPQAANYGYTF.

This sequence joins TRBV19 and TRBJ2-7; 11 nucleotides align to TRBD1. Germline V lookup: CDR1 LNHDA, CDR2 SQIVND (reference sequence). J lost 5 bases, V lost 3 bases, and 9 bases had no gene match. The length of the CDR3 is 16 residues. CDR3 sequence (DNA): TGTGCCAGTAGTATTAGGTCAGGACAGGGGGCTGACGAGCAGTACTTC. This gives the protein CASSIRSGQGADEQYF.

This chain connects TRBV5-1 to TRBJ1-1; 11 positions agree with TRBD1. V trimming: 2 bases; J trimming: 4 bases; junction bases outside the gene matches: 10. Looked up from germline, CDR1 is SGHRS and CDR2 is YFSETQ. This CDR3 has 17 residues. The chain's CDR3 is CASSFDWTGGRSTEAFF. For the CDR3, the DNA is TGCGCCAGCAGCTTCGATTGGACAGGGGGCAGGAGCACTGAAGCTTTCTTT.

This chain links TRBV7-3 with TRBJ2-1; 11 bases match TRBD2. The CDR3 sequence is 14 residues long. The V gene's germline CDR1 is SGHTA and CDR2 FQGTGA. Trimming at V came to 5 bases and at J to 6 bases, leaving 3 bases not matched to a gene. The CDR3 sequence: CASSRLAGFNEQFF. In DNA form, the CDR3 reads TGTGCCAGCAGCCGACTAGCGGGGTTCAATGAGCAGTTCTTC.

J is TRBJ2-7 and V is TRBV5-4; the match to TRBD2 covers 9 bases. Unmatched junction bases numbered 9, after V lost 1 base and J lost 7 bases. CDR1 SGHNT and CDR2 YYREEE come from the germline V gene (reference sequence). The CDR3 loop spans 15 amino acids. CDR3 bases: TGTGCCAGCAGCTTGAATTTGCGGGGGGGCTCGGAGCAGTACTTC. Amino acid sequence: CASSLNLRGGSEQYF.

The gene calls are TRBV10-2 and TRBJ2-3; TRBD2 might be the D (7 bases). V dropped 6 bases and J dropped 2 bases, with 15 bases sitting between them. CDR1 is WSHSY, CDR2 SAAADI, per germline. This CDR3 is 15 amino acids long. In DNA, the CDR3 is TGCGCCAGCAGGGAGGGGGGGTTGTTCACAGATACGCAGTATTTT. Amino acid sequence: CASREGGLFTDTQYF.